This entry lists 25 T cell receptor beta chains sequenced from one sample in a study of T cell clonotyping in hematopoietic cell transplantation. Here immunoSEQ multiplex PCR was the method, and the copy in TCRdb shows in-frame clones only, minus some. The table shows under 15,000 clones, with approximately 92% occurring only once. What was sequenced was peripheral blood mononuclear cells. These receptors were collected from a man younger than 45 in good health. Some clones in this sample may be carry-over from other donors' samples.

The gene calls are TRBV19 and TRBJ1-3; D perhaps matches TRBD1 (6 bases). V lost 4 bases, J lost 3 bases, and 10 bases lay in between. Germline-derived CDR1 and CDR2 are LNHDA and SQIVND (reference sequence). The CDR3 is 14 amino acids. CDR3 sequence reads: CASSSTGIGNTIYF. The CDR3 coding sequence is TGTGCCAGTAGTAGTACAGGGATTGGAAACACCATATATTTT.

V gene TRBV19 combines with J gene TRBJ1-5; D unresolved. The CDR3 runs to 12 residues. Trimming removed 7 bases from V and 6 bases from J, with 10 bases in between. Germline V lookup: CDR1 LNHDA, CDR2 SQIVND (reference sequence). The CDR3 reads CASTGFRQPQHF. The CDR3 nucleotides are TGTGCCAGTACGGGGTTTCGTCAGCCCCAGCATTTT.

This sequence joins TRBV6-5 and TRBJ2-2; tentatively, D is TRBD2 (6 bases). V was cut by 5 bases and J by 0 bases, with 10 bases left in between. Looked up from germline, CDR1 is MNHEY and CDR2 is SVGAGI. This CDR3 comprises 15 residues. DNA of the CDR3: TGTGCCAGCAGTCCTCGGGGGACGAACACCGGGGAGCTGTTTTTT. Translating it yields CASSPRGTNTGELFF.

This clone was detected a few times. The J gene is TRBJ1-5, the V gene TRBV18; tentative D call: TRBD1 (5 bases). The V end was cut by 3 bases, the J end by 8 bases, with 14 bases between. The CDR3 has 14 amino acids. Germline V gene lookup returns CDR1 KGHSH and CDR2 LQKENI. CDR3 bases: TGTGCCAGCTCACCCAAGGGGCTAGAGGAGCCCCAGCATTTT. This encodes CASSPKGLEEPQHF.

This chain uses TRBV6-1 with TRBJ2-1; 13 nucleotides agree with TRBD2. J gave up 8 bases and V 11 bases, and 6 bases lay outside the gene matches. The CDR3 loop spans 13 amino acids. Germline CDR1 and CDR2: MNHNS and SASEGT. CDR3 sequence (DNA): TGTGCCTGCCGGACTAGCGGGAGAGATGAGCAGTTCTTC. Translated: CACRTSGRDEQFF.

This chain connects TRBV10-3 to TRBJ2-2, with D uncertain. CDR1 is ENHRY and CDR2 is SYGVKD in the germline V gene. V lost 3 bases and J 4 bases, leaving 12 bases between the germline ends. This CDR3 contains 15 residues. CDR3 region: CAISEQTYPTGELFF. CDR3 nucleotide sequence: TGTGCCATCAGTGAACAGACTTACCCCACCGGGGAGCTGTTTTTT.

This sequence joins TRBV2 and TRBJ2-2; TRBD2 agrees at 8 bases. V trimming: 7 bases; J trimming: 0 bases; junction bases outside the gene matches: 10. The CDR3 loop spans 17 amino acids. CDR1 and CDR2 from the germline V gene are SNHLY and FYNNEI. This CDR3 is CASIPSGLLSNTGELFF. CDR3 sequence (DNA): TGTGCCAGCATCCCTAGCGGGCTCCTCTCGAACACCGGGGAGCTGTTTTTT.

The chain recombines TRBV2 with TRBJ2-2, with TRBD1 matching over 9 bases. The junction had 2 bases not matched to a gene; V was cut back by 5 bases and J by 1 base. The CDR3 consists of 15 residues. Per the germline V gene, CDR1 is SNHLY and CDR2 is FYNNEI. CDR3 amino acids: CASSPGQGNTGELFF. The CDR3 region has the DNA TGTGCCAGCAGTCCGGGACAGGGGAACACCGGGGAGCTGTTTTTT.

The chain joins TRBV9 to TRBJ1-4; D call uncertain. The CDR3 extends over 13 amino acids. V was clipped by 3 bases and J by 3 bases, with 6 bases between them. CDR1 and CDR2 (germline): SGDLS, YYNGEE. CDR3 DNA: TGTGCCAGCAGCGCCTCTGCTAATGAAAAACTGTTTTTT. This encodes CASSASANEKLFF.

About this clone: At one of its ends the junction is not consistent with the germline gene, which may arise from a read error. This sample includes further DNA sequences coding for the same CDR3. The chain links TRBV7-7 to TRBJ1-3; D ambiguous. This CDR3 has 17 amino acids. Germline lookup yields CDR1 SSHAT and CDR2 FNYEAQ (reference sequence). The CDR3 region is CASSLLPGLSSGNTIYF. In DNA, the CDR3 is TGTGCTAGCAGCCTCCTCCCCGGGTTGTCCTCTGGAAACACCATATATTTT.

The chain joins TRBV5-6 to TRBJ2-6, with no clear D. Per the germline V gene, CDR1 is SGHDT and CDR2 is YYEEEE. This CDR3 has 17 amino acids. The V and J ends lost 4 bases and 0 bases respectively, with 14 bases between them. Here the CDR3 DNA reads TGTGCCAGCAGCCTTCTTTTTTTCGTCTCTGGGGCCAACGTCCTGACTTTC. Amino acids: CASSLLFFVSGANVLTF.

V gene TRBV6-1 combines with J gene TRBJ1-4, with D perhaps matching TRBD1 (5 bases). CDR3 size: 15 residues. CDR1 and CDR2 from the germline V gene are MNHNS and SASEGT. With 5 bases removed from V and 2 bases from J, the gap between germline ends came to 12 bases. CDR3 coding DNA: TGTGCCAGCAGTCTCCAGCCAGGGACTAATGAAAAACTGTTTTTT. Its protein is CASSLQPGTNEKLFF.

This rearrangement joins TRBV29-1 to TRBJ1-4, with TRBD1 matching 8 bases. V gave up 7 bases and J gave up 3 bases; unmatched junction bases: 13. The CDR3 totals 16 residues. Germline loops: CDR1 SQVTM, CDR2 ANQGSEA. The CDR3 DNA reads TGCAGCGCCGGCAATCGACAGGGGAGCGCTAATGAAAAACTGTTTTTT. Translated: CSAGNRQGSANEKLFF.

Concerning this clone: At one boundary the junction diverges from the germline segment, which might be a read error. The chain links TRBV5-8 to TRBJ1-4; D might be TRBD1 (5 bases). The CDR3 loop spans 12 amino acids. Germline V gene lookup returns CDR1 SGHTS and CDR2 YDEGEE. CDR3 amino acids: CASSTLRQRNAF. CDR3 DNA: TGTGCCAGCAGCACTTTACGACAGCGGAACGCTTTT.

This sequence joins TRBV5-5 and TRBJ2-2; D is uncertain. CDR1 is SGHKS, CDR2 YYEKEE, per germline (reference sequence). V was trimmed by 3 bases and J by 6 bases, leaving 18 bases between them. CDR3 size: 16 residues. The CDR3 bases are TGTGCCAGCAGCTACCAGACCCAAAGTAACGCCGGGGAGCTGTTTTTT. It yields the protein CASSYQTQSNAGELFF.

The chain uses TRBV9 and TRBJ1-6, with 7 bases that match TRBD1. CDR1 SGDLS and CDR2 YYNGEE come from the germline V gene. The CDR3 has 15 amino acids. Trimming took 9 bases from V and 9 from J; bases not matched to a gene: 15. The CDR3 DNA sequence: TGTGCCAACAGACTGGGACAGTCAAAAGTTTCACCCCTCCACTTT. This sequence encodes CANRLGQSKVSPLHF. The whole variable domain, remainder taken from reference TRBV9 and TRBJ1-6, is DSGVTQTPKHLITATGQRVTLRCSPRSGDLSVYWYQQSLDQGLQFLIQYYNGEERAKGNILERFSAQQFPDLHSELNLSSLELGDSALYFCANRLGQSKVSPLHFGNGTRLTVT.

J is TRBJ2-6 and V is TRBV6-9; possibly TRBD2 for D (6 bases). Between the trimmed V and J ends, which lost 8 bases and 0 bases, there was a span of 14 bases. The germline V gene has CDR1 MNHGY and CDR2 SVAAGI. This CDR3 region has 16 residues. DNA for the CDR3: TGTGCCAGCGCGGGGACTCCGGGCTCTGGGGCCAACGTCCTGACTTTC. It specifies CASAGTPGSGANVLTF.

This chain links TRBV6-1 with TRBJ1-5, with D uncertain. The germline V gene encodes CDR1 MNHNS and CDR2 SASEGT. Deletions cut 3 bases from V and 0 bases from J, with 6 bases between. The CDR3 loop spans 14 amino acids. Here the CDR3 DNA reads TGTGCCAGCAGTGACAGCCATAGCAATCAGCCCCAGCATTTT. This sequence encodes CASSDSHSNQPQHF.

This chain joins TRBV30 and TRBJ1-2, with 7 bases identical to TRBD1. V trimming: 4 bases; J trimming: 8 bases; junction bases outside the gene matches: 7. Germline CDR1 and CDR2: GTSNPN and SVGIG (reference sequence). This CDR3 spans 12 amino acids. For the CDR3, the DNA is TGTGCCTGGATCTACAGGGGAGGGGGCTACACCTTC. It specifies CAWIYRGGGYTF. Together with reference TRBV30 and TRBJ1-2, the CDR3 gives the full variable domain: SQTIHQWPATLVQPVGSPLSLECTVEGTSNPNLYWYRQAAGRGLQLLFYSVGIGQISSEVPQNLSASRPQDRQFILSSKKLLLSDSGFYLCAWIYRGGGYTFGSGTRLTVV.

The chain's CDR3 is CASSVGVGSSYEQYF. The CDR3, as DNA: TGTGCCAGCAGCGTAGGGGTGGGGAGCTCCTACGAGCAGTACTTC. The chain is built from TRBV9 and TRBJ2-7; D possibly corresponds to TRBD2 (5 bases). Trimming took off 0 bases at V and 0 bases at J, with 10 bases between the two ends. Germline V gene sequence: CDR1 SGDLS, CDR2 YYNGEE. The CDR3 has 15 residues.

The V gene is TRBV2, the J gene TRBJ2-7; TRBD1 is a possible D gene (6 bases). Per germline, CDR1 SNHLY and CDR2 FYNNEI. The V end lost 7 bases, the J end lost 4 bases, and 11 bases lay between the germline ends. The CDR3 length is 12 residues. For the CDR3, the DNA is TGTGCCAGCAACCCCAGGGGTTACGAGCAGTACTTC. It specifies CASNPRGYEQYF.

This rearrangement joins TRBV5-6 to TRBJ1-2; 7 bases match TRBD1. The CDR3 runs 14 residues. CDR1 and CDR2 (germline): SGHDT, YYEEEE. The junction had 7 bases not matched to a gene; V was cut back by 4 bases and J by 4 bases. CDR3 DNA: TGTGCCAGCAGCCTGAAGGGACAGCCCTATGGCTACACCTTC. The encoded protein is CASSLKGQPYGYTF.

The chain joins TRBV19 to TRBJ1-6, with D perhaps matching TRBD1 (5 bases). CDR1 is LNHDA and CDR2 is SQIVND in the germline V gene (reference sequence). CDR3 length: 14 amino acids. V gave up 5 bases and J gave up 6 bases, with 11 bases separating them. Here the CDR3 reads CASSQAGGNSPLHF. The CDR3 DNA reads as TGTGCCAGTAGTCAAGCGGGGGGTAATTCACCCCTCCACTTT.

The chain is built from TRBV2 and TRBJ1-2; a weak D match, TRBD1 (5 bases). Germline V gene data show CDR1 as SNHLY and CDR2 as FYNNEI. This CDR3 has 18 amino acids. V gave up 1 base and J gave up 0 bases, with 18 bases separating them. CDR3 loop: CASSEERGRRNTNYGYTF. The DNA for the CDR3 is TGTGCCAGCAGTGAAGAGCGGGGACGGAGGAATACTAACTATGGCTACACCTTC. Full variable domain (remainder filled in from reference TRBV2 and TRBJ1-2): EPEVTQTPSHQVTQMGQEVILRCVPISNHLYFYWYRQILGQKVEFLVSFYNNEISEKSEIFDDQFSVERPDGSNFTLKIRSTKLEDSAMYFCASSEERGRRNTNYGYTFGSGTRLTVV.

This chain connects TRBV14 to TRBJ2-7, with TRBD1 identical over 7 bases. With V trimmed by 2 bases and J by 2 bases, 6 bases remained unmatched. In germline, CDR1 is SGHDN, CDR2 FVKESK. The CDR3 is 15 amino acids. The CDR3 sequence: CASSQYRGETYEQYF. Written as DNA, the CDR3 is TGTGCCAGCAGCCAATACAGGGGCGAAACCTACGAGCAGTACTTC.